The subject of this entry is one TCR beta chain. Trimming stripped 7 bases from V and 5 bases from J, with 9 bases between. The V gene's germline CDR1 is SGHAT and CDR2 FQNNGV. CDR3 length: 11 residues. This entry is derived from a study of CD8 T cells in Susac syndrome. An amount of RNA that ranged from roughly 0.5 to 1 ug was reverse transcribed with random hexamers. Using its own MiXCR run on the immunoSEQ multiplex PCR reads, TCRdb lists one record per CDR3 protein. The table shows about 150,000 distinct CDR3 sequences, with roughly 95% occurring only once. The sequence was obtained from a human donor with multiple sclerosis. The sample was CD8+ T cells from PBMCs. The rearrangement uses TRBV11-2 and TRBJ2-7, with a tentative D call TRBD2 (5 bases). In DNA form, the CDR3 reads TGTGCCAGCACGCAGGAGGACGAGCAGTACTTC. The encoded protein is CASTQEDEQYF.